Shown below are 9 T cell receptor beta chains from a single sample sequenced in a study of T cells in Graves' hyperthyroidism and ophthalmopathy. Using RNA transcripts as the source, TCR beta CDR3 regions were amplified. The HTBI primer set served for first-round RT-PCR of the TCR CDR3. TCRdb ran MiXCR on the multiplex PCR reads and lists one entry per CDR3 protein. The profile shows roughly 380,000 distinct CDR3 sequences, roughly 13% of them singletons. The sample taken for sequencing was blood. These receptors all come from a woman between 18 and 29 years old with Graves' hyperthyroidism.

This clonotype was detected many times. The chain links TRBV3-1 to TRBJ2-4; either TRBD1 or TRBD2 may fit D (6 bases each). Germline V lookup: CDR1 LGHDT, CDR2 YNNKEL (reference sequence). CDR3 length: 17 residues. The V end was cut by 2 bases, the J end by 1 base, with 15 bases between. For the CDR3, the DNA is TGTGCCAGCAGCCAATTGGGGGGCCAGACGGCCAAAAACATTCAGTACTTC. Amino acid sequence: CASSQLGGQTAKNIQYF.

This clonotype came up many times. The V call is TRBV20-1, the J call TRBJ2-3, with a weak D call TRBD2 (8 bases). From germline, CDR1 is DFQATT and CDR2 SNEGSKA (reference sequence). The CDR3 spans 17 residues. The V gene lost 5 bases and the J gene lost 5 bases, with 26 bases spanning the gap. CDR3 nucleotides: TGCAGTGCTCACCGGGACAGCGGGAGCGGGAGATTAGATACGCAGTATTTT. Protein product: CSAHRDSGSGRLDTQYF.

This clonotype was recorded many times. The chain uses TRBV27 and TRBJ2-7; no reliable D call. The CDR3 loop spans 13 amino acids. Germline V gives CDR1 MNHEY, CDR2 SMNVEV (reference sequence). Trimming pared 6 bases from V and 3 bases from J, leaving 12 bases between. CDR3 sequence: CASSYRGVYEQYF. The CDR3, as DNA: TGTGCCAGCAGCTATCGTGGGGTCTACGAGCAGTACTTC.

The chain recombines TRBV25-1 with TRBJ2-2, with TRBD1 matching over 7 bases. This CDR3 contains 16 residues. Trimming took 1 base from V and 5 from J; bases not matched to a gene: 7. Germline values: CDR1 MGHDK, CDR2 SYGVNS. The DNA for the CDR3 is TGTGCCAGCAGTGAATTGGGAAAGGGGGCAACCGGGGAGCTGTTTTTT. Translation gives CASSELGKGATGELFF.

The chain joins TRBV20-1 to TRBJ1-5; 9 nucleotides line up with TRBD1. The V gene end was trimmed by 6 bases and the J gene end by 5 bases; junction bases not matched to a gene: 8. The CDR3 loop spans 14 amino acids. Germline values: CDR1 DFQATT, CDR2 SNEGSKA (reference sequence). The CDR3 sequence: CSAAPGQGDQPQHF. The CDR3 bases are TGCAGTGCGGCCCCGGGACAGGGAGATCAGCCCCAGCATTTT.

This clonotype was recorded many times. J is TRBJ2-1 and V is TRBV18; D is perhaps TRBD2 (5 bases). The CDR3 spans 13 residues. The germline V gene encodes CDR1 KGHSH and CDR2 LQKENI. The V end was cut by 0 bases, the J end by 5 bases, with 5 bases between. CDR3 sequence: CASSPPGDNEQFF. DNA of the CDR3: TGTGCCAGCTCACCACCGGGAGACAATGAGCAGTTCTTC.

This clonotype was detected only a few times. The J gene is TRBJ1-4, the V gene TRBV18, with 7 bases fitting TRBD1. Germline V lookup: CDR1 KGHSH, CDR2 LQKENI. Unmatched junction bases numbered 7, after V lost 4 bases and J lost 8 bases. CDR3 length equals 14 residues. Here the CDR3 reads CASSLRQGPEKLFF. For the CDR3, the DNA is TGTGCCAGCTCACTACGACAGGGACCCGAAAAACTGTTTTTT.

This clonotype has ten or more counts. The genes are TRBV28 and TRBJ2-3; 7 bases are a match to TRBD2. V dropped 3 bases and J dropped 2; count of bases not matched to a gene: 11. CDR3 length: 17 residues. CDR1 and CDR2 from the germline V gene are MDHEN and SYDVKM. The CDR3 loop reads CASSFRSVREYTDTQYF. In DNA, the CDR3 is TGTGCCAGCAGTTTCCGCAGTGTGCGGGAGTACACAGATACGCAGTATTTT.

A few counts support this clonotype. The chain uses TRBV7-2 and TRBJ2-7; the match to TRBD1 covers 9 bases. This CDR3 has 17 amino acids. The germline CDR1 and CDR2 sequences are SGHTA and FQGNSA. Trimming took 0 bases from V and 3 from J; bases not matched to a gene: 9. CDR3 region: CASSLAGGQGRIYEQYF. The DNA of the CDR3 is TGTGCCAGCAGCTTAGCCGGTGGACAGGGGAGAATCTACGAGCAGTACTTC.